This T cell receptor beta chain originates from a study of blood T cell repertoires in COVID-19. CDR3 size: 17 residues. Germline assignment: CDR1 SGHVS and CDR2 FQNEAQ. The V end was cut by 1 base, the J end by 2 bases, with 15 bases between. Data came from immunoSEQ multiplex PCR; TCRdb stores just in-frame clones and leaves some out. The sample consists of about 85,000 clones, around 82% of them appearing once. Material for sequencing was peripheral blood. The chain combines TRBV7-8 with TRBJ1-3, with D hard to call. The sequence was obtained from an elderly woman with acute or convalescent COVID-19. CDR3 in amino acids: CASSLVAVGGTGNTIYF. The CDR3 coding sequence is TGTGCCAGCAGCTTAGTGGCGGTGGGAGGTACTGGAAACACCATATATTTT.